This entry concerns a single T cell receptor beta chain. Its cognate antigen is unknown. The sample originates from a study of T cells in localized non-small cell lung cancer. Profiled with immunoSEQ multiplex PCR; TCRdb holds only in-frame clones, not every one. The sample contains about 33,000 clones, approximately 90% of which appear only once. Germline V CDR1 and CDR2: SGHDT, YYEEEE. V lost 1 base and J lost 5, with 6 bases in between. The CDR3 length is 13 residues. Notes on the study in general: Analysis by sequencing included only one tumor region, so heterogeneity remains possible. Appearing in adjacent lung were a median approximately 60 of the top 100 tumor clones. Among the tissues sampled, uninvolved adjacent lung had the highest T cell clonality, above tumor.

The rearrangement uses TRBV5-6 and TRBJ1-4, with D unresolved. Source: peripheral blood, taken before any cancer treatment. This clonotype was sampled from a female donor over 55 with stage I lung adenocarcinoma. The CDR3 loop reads CASSLRANEKLFF. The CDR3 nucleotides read TGTGCCAGCAGCTTGAGAGCAAATGAAAAACTGTTTTTT. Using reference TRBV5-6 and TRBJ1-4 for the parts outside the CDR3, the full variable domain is DAGVTQSPTHLIKTRGQQVTLRCSPKSGHDTVSWYQQALGQGPQFIFQYYEEEERQRGNFPDRFSGHQFPNYSSELNVNALLLGDSALYLCASSLRANEKLFFGSGTQLSVL.